A single sample is the source of the 9 T cell receptor beta chains below, sequenced in a study of shared clonotypes between healthy human individuals. Method: immunoSEQ multiplex PCR; TCRdb's copy keeps in-frame clones and lacks some. Of over 2 million clones listed, about 90% are singletons. The material sequenced was naive CD4+ T cells from PBMCs. Described subset: CD45RA+ positively selected. These receptors were obtained from a man younger than 35 in good health. Some clones in this sample may be carry-over from other donors' samples.

This clone was seen once. The J gene is TRBJ2-1, the V gene TRBV5-1; TRBD2 might be the D (6 bases). CDR3 size: 12 residues. Germline V gene sequence: CDR1 SGHRS, CDR2 YFSETQ. V dropped 4 bases and J dropped 10 bases, with 12 bases sitting between them. CDR3 amino acids: CASSAHGLEQFF. The CDR3 DNA reads as TGCGCCAGCAGCGCACACGGACTAGAGCAGTTCTTC.

The V call is TRBV5-1, the J call TRBJ2-5; D is perhaps TRBD1 or TRBD2 (5 bases each). CDR3 size: 13 residues. V gave up 5 bases and J gave up 5 bases, with 13 bases separating them. The germline CDR1 and CDR2 sequences are SGHRS and YFSETQ. CDR3 region: CASRSTWGETQYF. As DNA, the CDR3 is TGCGCCAGCAGATCCACGTGGGGGGAGACCCAGTACTTC.

The J gene is TRBJ2-3, the V gene TRBV6-5; D possibly corresponds to TRBD2 (6 bases). Germline CDR1 reads MNHEY; CDR2 reads SVGAGI. CDR3 length equals 15 residues. Trimming took 4 bases from V and 1 from J, leaving 12 bases between them. CDR3 DNA: TGTGCCAGCAGTTTCGGGGGAGCGGGCACAGATACGCAGTATTTT. Amino acids: CASSFGGAGTDTQYF.

The count of this clone is one. V usage is TRBV30 and J usage is TRBJ2-2, with D perhaps matching TRBD1 or TRBD2 (5 bases each). The CDR3 runs 11 residues. Germline CDR1 and CDR2: GTSNPN and SVGIG (reference sequence). Trimming pared 5 bases from V and 6 bases from J, leaving 7 bases between. DNA of the CDR3: TGTGCCTGGGGGGGTGCCGGGGAGCTGTTTTTT. This encodes CAWGGAGELFF. The full variable domain, its missing parts supplied by reference TRBV30 and TRBJ2-2, is SQTIHQWPATLVQPVGSPLSLECTVEGTSNPNLYWYRQAAGRGLQLLFYSVGIGQISSEVPQNLSASRPQDRQFILSSKKLLLSDSGFYLCAWGGAGELFFGEGSRLTVL.

J is TRBJ1-2 and V is TRBV18; tentative D call: TRBD1 (5 bases). The V end lost 3 bases, the J end lost 10 bases, and 15 bases lay between the germline ends. CDR3 length: 13 residues. The V gene's germline CDR1 is KGHSH and CDR2 LQKENI. The CDR3 coding sequence is TGTGCCAGCTCACCCAGACAGCCAGAAACCTACACCTTC. Translated, it gives CASSPRQPETYTF.

This clone was found once. The rearrangement uses TRBV5-1 and TRBJ2-1, with 8 bases identical to TRBD2. This CDR3 region has 16 residues. The V and J ends lost 1 base and 9 bases, in that order; junction bases with no gene match: 12. In germline, CDR1 is SGHRS, CDR2 YFSETQ. This chain's CDR3 is CASSLYSTSVRSEQFF. CDR3 in DNA: TGCGCCAGCAGCTTGTATTCGACTAGCGTGCGAAGTGAGCAGTTCTTC.

The chain links TRBV6-5 to TRBJ1-1; D is perhaps TRBD1 (6 bases). Germline-derived CDR1 and CDR2 are MNHEY and SVGAGI. The ends were cut back, 5 bases at V and 3 bases at J, with 16 bases in the middle. The CDR3 consists of 15 residues. The CDR3 is CASSGQPQGYTEAFF. The CDR3 DNA sequence: TGTGCCAGCAGTGGACAGCCGCAGGGGTACACTGAAGCTTTCTTT.

The V and J genes are TRBV5-1 and TRBJ2-7; D not certain. V dropped 0 bases and J dropped 4 bases, with 8 bases sitting between them. CDR3 length: 13 residues. Germline V gene sequence: CDR1 SGHRS, CDR2 YFSETQ. CDR3 coding DNA: TGCGCCAGCAGCTTGGCAAGCGAGTACGAGCAGTACTTC. It specifies CASSLASEYEQYF.

V usage is TRBV15 and J usage is TRBJ2-3; no clear D. This CDR3 comprises 15 residues. Germline values: CDR1 LNHNV, CDR2 YYDKDF (reference sequence). Trimming pared 1 base from V and 4 bases from J, leaving 12 bases between. In nucleotides, the CDR3 is TGTGCCACCAGCAGAGTCGATCGTGTTGCAGATACGCAGTATTTT. This encodes CATSRVDRVADTQYF.